The entry below gives a single TCR beta chain sequence along with its context. This sample is part of a study of radiation and T cells in renal cell carcinoma. Germline V lookup: CDR1 LNHNV, CDR2 YYDKDF (reference sequence). Between the trimmed V and J ends, which lost 8 bases and 0 bases, there was a span of 5 bases. The CDR3 extends over 12 amino acids. This sample's treatment: treatment-naive control, cytoreductive nephrectomy. Sequenced by immunoSEQ multiplex PCR; TCRdb stores in-frame clones only, minus some. The table lists 14,000 or so clones, just over 55% of them singletons. This receptor was obtained from a middle-aged man with renal cell carcinoma. The sample here was tumor tissue, taken from a patient whose treatment was nephrectomy without radiotherapy. The genes are TRBV15 and TRBJ1-5; D is uncertain. The CDR3: CATQASNQPQHF. DNA for the CDR3: TGTGCCACCCAGGCTAGCAATCAGCCCCAGCATTTT.